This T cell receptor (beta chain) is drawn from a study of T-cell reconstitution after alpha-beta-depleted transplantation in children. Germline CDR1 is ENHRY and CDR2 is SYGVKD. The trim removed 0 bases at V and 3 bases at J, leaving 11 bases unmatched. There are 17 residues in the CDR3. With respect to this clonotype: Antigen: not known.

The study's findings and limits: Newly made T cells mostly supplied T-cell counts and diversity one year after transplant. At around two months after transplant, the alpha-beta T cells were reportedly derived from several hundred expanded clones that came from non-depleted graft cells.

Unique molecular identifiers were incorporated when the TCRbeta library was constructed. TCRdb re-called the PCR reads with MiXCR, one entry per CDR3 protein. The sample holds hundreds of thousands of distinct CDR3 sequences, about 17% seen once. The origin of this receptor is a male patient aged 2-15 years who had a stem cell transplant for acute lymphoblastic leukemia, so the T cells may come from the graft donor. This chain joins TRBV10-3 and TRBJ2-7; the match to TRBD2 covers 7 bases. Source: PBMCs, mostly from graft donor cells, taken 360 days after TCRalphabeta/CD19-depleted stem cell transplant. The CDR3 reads CAISESPTGGRGYEQYF. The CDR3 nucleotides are TGTGCCATCAGTGAGTCGCCTACTGGCGGGAGAGGCTACGAGCAGTACTTC.